This T cell receptor (beta chain) was observed in a study of T-cell memory formation after mild COVID-19. Whole-study results and caveats: Some responding clones appeared in pre-infection memory, suggesting cross-reactive memory joined. Balance between CD4 and CD8 was seen in clones contracting day 15 to 85, and a CD4+ lean was seen in later expanders.

To note about this clonotype: What it recognizes is unknown.

Trimming shortened V by 3 bases and J by 1 base, and 10 bases separated the two germline ends. This CDR3 is built from 15 residues. CDR1 and CDR2 (germline): MNHNS, SASEGT. 5'RACE with constant-segment primers built TCRalpha and TCRbeta cDNA libraries with UMIs. TCRdb fed the 5' RACE reads into MiXCR, producing one record per CDR3 protein. The top ten clones hold 12% of a sample with just over 150,000 distinct CDR3 sequences, 25% to 40% of them seen once. The specimen sequenced was PBMCs or a T cell subset sorted from them (not recorded which). The origin of this receptor is an adult woman who had mild COVID-19 (a few samples of this study predate the infection). Cell type and time point are not known. This chain joins TRBV6-1 and TRBJ1-5; D uncertain. The CDR3 is CASSDRLSSNQPQHF. The CDR3, as DNA: TGTGCCAGCAGTGATCGGCTTTCGAGCAATCAGCCCCAGCATTTT.